This T cell receptor beta chain was identified in a study of cytomegalovirus exposure and HLA in healthy donors. Germline assignment: CDR1 PRHDT and CDR2 FYEKMQ (reference sequence). This CDR3 spans 12 amino acids. V shed 4 bases and J shed 2 bases, with 5 bases lying between them. In the PCR, 60 Vbeta and 13 Jbeta primers were used. Libraries were prepared by immunoSEQ multiplex PCR; TCRdb keeps only in-frame clonotypes and omits some of them. The sample includes 100,000 to 150,000 clones, over 65% seen only once; the top ten take 6.3%. Regarding the study as a whole: High sensitivity and specificity were reportedly achieved when the classifier diagnosed cytomegalovirus status.

Note on this clone: Its specificity is not known.

The sequenced material came from PBMCs. This chain links TRBV13 with TRBJ1-1; the D is unclear. The sequence was collected from a middle-aged woman in good health and CMV-seronegative. CDR3: CASSSENTEAFF. The CDR3 DNA reads TGTGCCAGCAGCTCAGAAAACACTGAAGCTTTCTTT.